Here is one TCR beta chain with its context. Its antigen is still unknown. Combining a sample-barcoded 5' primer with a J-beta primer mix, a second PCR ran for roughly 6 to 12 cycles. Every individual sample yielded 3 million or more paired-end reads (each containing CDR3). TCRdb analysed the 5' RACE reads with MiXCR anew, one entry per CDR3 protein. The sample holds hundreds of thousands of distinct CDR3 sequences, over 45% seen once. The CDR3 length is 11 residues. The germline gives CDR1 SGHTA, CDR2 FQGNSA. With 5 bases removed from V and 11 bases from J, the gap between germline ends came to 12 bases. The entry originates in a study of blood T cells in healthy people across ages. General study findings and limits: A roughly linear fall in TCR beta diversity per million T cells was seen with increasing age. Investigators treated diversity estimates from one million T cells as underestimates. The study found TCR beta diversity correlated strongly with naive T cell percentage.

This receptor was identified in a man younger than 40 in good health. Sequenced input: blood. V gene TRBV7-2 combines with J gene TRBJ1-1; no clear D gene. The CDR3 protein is CASSNSRTAFF. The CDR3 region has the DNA TGTGCCAGCAGCAATTCTAGGACGGCTTTCTTT.